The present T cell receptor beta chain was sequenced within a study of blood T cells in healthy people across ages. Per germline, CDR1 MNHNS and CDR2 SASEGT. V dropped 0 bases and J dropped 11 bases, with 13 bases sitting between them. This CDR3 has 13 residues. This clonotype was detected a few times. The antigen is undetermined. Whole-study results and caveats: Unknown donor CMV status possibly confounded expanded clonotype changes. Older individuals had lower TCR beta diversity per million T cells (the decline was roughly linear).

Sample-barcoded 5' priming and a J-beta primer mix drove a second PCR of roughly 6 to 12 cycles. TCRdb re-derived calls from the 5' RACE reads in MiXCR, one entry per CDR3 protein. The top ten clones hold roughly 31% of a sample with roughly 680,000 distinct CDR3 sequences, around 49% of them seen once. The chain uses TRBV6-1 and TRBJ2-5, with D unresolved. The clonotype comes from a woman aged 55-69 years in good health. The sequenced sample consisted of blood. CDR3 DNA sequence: TGTGCCAGCAGTGAAGCCCAGCGCGATGAGCAGTACTTC. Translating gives CASSEAQRDEQYF.